The clone carrying this T cell receptor beta chain was counted only a few times. The sample belongs to a study of T-cell memory formation after mild COVID-19. TCRdb called the 5' RACE reads again in MiXCR, with one record for every CDR3 protein. The sample comprises about 350,000 distinct CDR3 sequences, around an eighth of which are singletons, and 20% to 25% rests with the top ten. V dropped 5 bases and J dropped 3 bases, with 12 bases sitting between them. Per germline, CDR1 SGHTA and CDR2 FQGNSA. This CDR3 comprises 14 residues. Sample: PBMCs or a T cell subset sorted from them (not recorded which). The chain links TRBV7-2 to TRBJ2-3; either TRBD1 or TRBD2 may supply D (5 bases each). The receptor was isolated from a man younger than 35 who had mild COVID-19 (a few samples of this study predate the infection). Cell type and time point are not known. The CDR3 spells CASSPDWGTDTQYF. The CDR3 region has the DNA TGTGCCAGCAGCCCGGACTGGGGGACAGATACGCAGTATTTT.